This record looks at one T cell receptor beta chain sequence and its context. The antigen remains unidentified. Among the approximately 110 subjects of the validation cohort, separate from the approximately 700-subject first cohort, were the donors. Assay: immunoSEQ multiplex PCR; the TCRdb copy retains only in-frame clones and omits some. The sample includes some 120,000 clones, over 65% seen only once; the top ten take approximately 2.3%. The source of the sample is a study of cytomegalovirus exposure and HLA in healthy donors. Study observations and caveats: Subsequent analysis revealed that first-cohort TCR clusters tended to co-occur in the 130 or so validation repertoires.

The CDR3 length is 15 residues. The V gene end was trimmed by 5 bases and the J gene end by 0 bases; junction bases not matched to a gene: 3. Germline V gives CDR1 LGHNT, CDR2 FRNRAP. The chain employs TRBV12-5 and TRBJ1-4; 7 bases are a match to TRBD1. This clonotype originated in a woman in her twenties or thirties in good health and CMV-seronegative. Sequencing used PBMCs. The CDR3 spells CASGPGQATNEKLFF. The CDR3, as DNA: TGTGCTAGTGGTCCCGGACAGGCAACTAATGAAAAACTGTTTTTT.